The 21 T cell receptor beta chains listed next were all sequenced from one sample in a study of T cell responses to AZD1222 COVID-19 vaccine. Sequencing used immunoSEQ multiplex PCR; TCRdb keeps in-frame clones, though not all of them. The sample lists about 91,000 clones; about 94% were seen once. Sequencing used peripheral blood, obtained 28 days after the second AZD1222 dose. Every receptor here comes from an adult who received the AZD1222 COVID-19 vaccine.

The V gene is TRBV7-9, the J gene TRBJ2-2; possibly TRBD1 for D (6 bases). The CDR3 loop spans 16 amino acids. Germline-derived CDR1 and CDR2 are SEHNR and FQNEAQ (reference sequence). Trimming stripped 5 bases from V and 0 bases from J, with 13 bases between. As DNA, the CDR3 is TGTGCCAGCAGCGGCATGGCAGGGGCGAACACCGGGGAGCTGTTTTTT. Its protein is CASSGMAGANTGELFF.

The genes are TRBV5-1 and TRBJ1-2; D may be TRBD1 (6 bases). The V gene's germline CDR1 is SGHRS and CDR2 YFSETQ. V was cut by 4 bases and J by 5 bases, with 21 bases left in between. The CDR3 has 16 residues. CDR3 bases: TGCGCCAGCAGCGCGCGGAGGGGGGCGATGGGTTATGGCTACACCTTC. Encoded protein: CASSARRGAMGYGYTF.

The chain employs TRBV6-5 and TRBJ1-1; D call uncertain. Between the trimmed V and J ends, which lost 10 bases and 1 base, there was a span of 19 bases. Germline lookup yields CDR1 MNHEY and CDR2 SVGAGI. This CDR3 is 15 amino acids long. CDR3 in amino acids: CATRTGPRENTEAFF. In DNA, the CDR3 is TGTGCCACCCGAACGGGCCCCCGGGAGAACACTGAAGCTTTCTTT.

The chain couples TRBV18 to TRBJ1-2, with D unclear. CDR3 length equals 13 residues. V was pared by 4 bases and J by 3 bases, with 9 bases between. CDR1 and CDR2 from the germline V gene are KGHSH and LQKENI. CDR3 residues: CASSRVKDYGYTF. CDR3 sequence (DNA): TGTGCCAGCTCACGGGTCAAGGACTATGGCTACACCTTC.

The chain combines TRBV6-5 with TRBJ2-1; D remains unclear. Germline values: CDR1 MNHEY, CDR2 SVGAGI. V lost 0 bases, J lost 7 bases, and 10 bases lay in between. CDR3 length: 14 residues. The DNA for the CDR3 is TGTGCCAGCAGTTACTCGACGGTGGAGAATGAGCAGTTCTTC. It translates to CASSYSTVENEQFF.

The CDR3 DNA reads TGTGCCACCTGGGCAGGGGGCGGGAACACTGAAGCTTTCTTT. It encodes CATWAGGGNTEAFF. The chain employs TRBV24-1 and TRBJ1-1; 8 bases fit TRBD1. Germline V gene data show CDR1 as KGHDR and CDR2 as SFDVKD. This CDR3 has 14 residues. V shed 9 bases and J 1 base; nucleotides not matched to a gene: 6.

The chain couples TRBV29-1 to TRBJ2-7; the match to TRBD1 covers 8 bases. The length of the CDR3 is 13 residues. Germline CDR1 reads SQVTM; CDR2 reads ANQGSEA. The V gene end was trimmed by 7 bases and the J gene end by 3 bases; junction bases not matched to a gene: 8. The CDR3 region is CSARGQANYEQYF. The CDR3 DNA sequence: TGCAGCGCCCGGGGACAGGCGAACTACGAGCAGTACTTC.

The chain uses TRBV19 and TRBJ1-2; possible D gene TRBD1, 5 bases. The CDR3 spans 17 residues. The ends were cut back, 5 bases at V and 4 bases at J, with 23 bases in the middle. Germline-derived CDR1 and CDR2 are LNHDA and SQIVND (reference sequence). CDR3: CASSSPQASTAAYGYTF. The CDR3 DNA reads as TGTGCCAGTAGTTCCCCACAAGCCTCGACAGCAGCCTATGGCTACACCTTC.

V usage is TRBV7-6 and J usage is TRBJ1-2; 10 positions match TRBD1. CDR1 is SGHVS and CDR2 is FNYEAQ in the germline V gene. V shed 1 base and J 4 bases; nucleotides not matched to a gene: 12. CDR3 length equals 18 residues. The CDR3 region has the DNA TGTGCCAGCAGCTTAGTACCGGGACAGGGGCCAACGGGCTATGGCTACACCTTC. Its translation is CASSLVPGQGPTGYGYTF.

The rearrangement links TRBV25-1 to TRBJ1-2; D not resolved. Germline CDR1 is MGHDK and CDR2 is SYGVNS. CDR3 length equals 17 residues. Trimming took 5 bases from V and 4 from J, leaving 23 bases between them. In DNA, the CDR3 is TGTGCCAGCAGTTCCCTTCTGGAGGGTATGGTGTCCTATGGCTACACCTTC. Its translation is CASSSLLEGMVSYGYTF.

The chain has TRBV29-1 and TRBJ1-2; D not resolved. V was cut by 0 bases and J by 0 bases, with 17 bases left in between. Germline CDR1 is SQVTM and CDR2 is ANQGSEA. The CDR3 runs to 17 residues. The CDR3 loop is CSVEDVVPFLSNYGYTF. CDR3 coding DNA: TGCAGCGTTGAAGATGTAGTCCCCTTTCTTTCTAACTATGGCTACACCTTC.

The table lists this clone with a count of one. This chain links TRBV3-1 (or the pseudogene TRBV3-2) with TRBJ1-2; tentative D call: TRBD1 (5 bases). Trimming left V 2 bases short and J 3 bases short, with 13 bases between. Germline lookup yields CDR1 LGHDT and CDR2 YNNKEL (reference sequence). The CDR3 consists of 15 residues. CDR3: CASSQTRDGYYGYTF. The CDR3 coding sequence is TGTGCCAGCAGCCAAACGCGGGACGGATACTATGGCTACACCTTC.

The V and J genes are TRBV28 and TRBJ2-1; 9 bases agree with TRBD1. The CDR3 has 16 amino acids. V gave up 6 bases and J gave up 2 bases; unmatched junction bases: 8. Germline CDR1 MDHEN, CDR2 SYDVKM. CDR3 sequence (DNA): TGTGCCAGCAGCCTGTCAAGGACAGGGGCCTACAATGAGCAGTTCTTC. This gives the protein CASSLSRTGAYNEQFF.

The table lists this clone with a count of one. CDR3 coding DNA: TGTGCCAGTAGTATCGGGGACAGGGTTCAAACTAAGCAGTTCTTC. Its protein is CASSIGDRVQTKQFF. The chain carries TRBV19 and TRBJ2-1; 9 bases fit TRBD1. The V gene end was trimmed by 3 bases and the J gene end by 11 bases; junction bases not matched to a gene: 11. CDR3 length: 15 residues. CDR1 is LNHDA, CDR2 SQIVND, per germline (reference sequence).

This chain joins TRBV11-3 and TRBJ1-6; no firm D call. Trimming took off 2 bases at V and 8 bases at J, with 7 bases between the two ends. This CDR3 comprises 13 residues. The V gene's germline CDR1 is SGHNT and CDR2 YENEEA. CDR3: CASSLRRDSPLHF. The CDR3 DNA reads TGTGCCAGCAGCTTACGACGGGATTCACCCCTCCACTTT.

The chain carries TRBV7-8 and TRBJ2-7; TRBD1 is a possible D gene (6 bases). V lost 2 bases and J lost 2, with 10 bases in between. This CDR3 has 14 residues. CDR1 and CDR2 from the germline V gene are SGHVS and FQNEAQ. CDR3 amino acids: CASSLRDRPYEQYF. CDR3 nucleotide sequence: TGTGCCAGCAGCTTACGAGACAGGCCCTACGAGCAGTACTTC.

The rearrangement joins TRBV6-2 or TRBV6-3 to TRBJ2-3; D gene unclear. This CDR3 has 14 residues. Trimming took off 6 bases at V and 5 bases at J, with 15 bases between the two ends. Germline CDR1 MNHEY, CDR2 SVGEGT. CDR3 amino acids: CASSSALRRDTQYF. CDR3 in DNA: TGTGCCAGCAGCTCCGCGCTGCGTAGAGATACGCAGTATTTT.

The rearrangement joins TRBV7-3 to TRBJ1-2; TRBD1 aligns across 7 bases. Germline CDR1 is SGHTA and CDR2 is FQGTGA. Trimming at V came to 2 bases and at J to 5 bases, leaving 8 bases not matched to a gene. The CDR3 extends over 15 amino acids. This chain's CDR3 is CASSLGGTDLYGYTF. CDR3 DNA sequence: TGTGCCAGCAGCTTAGGGGGGACAGATCTTTATGGCTACACCTTC.

This rearrangement joins TRBV28 to TRBJ1-2; 7 bases fit TRBD1. CDR3 length: 13 residues. The ends lost 5 bases at V and 1 base at J; junction bases unmatched: 1. In germline, CDR1 is MDHEN, CDR2 SYDVKM. In DNA form, the CDR3 reads TGTGCCAGCAGTACAGGGGTTAACTATGGCTACACCTTC. Amino acids: CASSTGVNYGYTF.

The V and J genes are TRBV7-9 and TRBJ1-6; D is unresolved. This CDR3 is built from 12 residues. The V and J ends lost 1 base and 9 bases respectively, with 4 bases between them. CDR1 and CDR2 (germline): SEHNR, FQNEAQ (reference sequence). The CDR3 spells CASSLEASPLHF. Here the CDR3 DNA reads TGTGCCAGCAGCTTAGAGGCTTCACCCCTCCACTTT.

The rearrangement joins TRBV2 to TRBJ1-5; D might be TRBD1 (5 bases). The germline V gene encodes CDR1 SNHLY and CDR2 FYNNEI. CDR3 length equals 13 residues. The germline V and J ends were trimmed by 4 bases and 3 bases, with 7 bases remaining between them. CDR3 region: CASSGQFNQPQHF. The CDR3, as DNA: TGTGCCAGCAGTGGACAGTTCAATCAGCCCCAGCATTTT.